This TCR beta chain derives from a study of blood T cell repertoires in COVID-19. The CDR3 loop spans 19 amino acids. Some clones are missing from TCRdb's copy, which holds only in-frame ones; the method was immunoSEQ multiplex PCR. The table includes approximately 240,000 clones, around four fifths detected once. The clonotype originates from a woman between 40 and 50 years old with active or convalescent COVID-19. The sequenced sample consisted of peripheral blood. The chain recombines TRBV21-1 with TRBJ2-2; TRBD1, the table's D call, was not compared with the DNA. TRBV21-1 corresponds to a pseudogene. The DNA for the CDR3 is TGTGCCAGCAGCAAAGGGGAATGCAGGGGCGAATCTAGAGGACGGGAGCTGTTTTTT. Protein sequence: CASSKGECRGESRGRELFF.